This is a list of T cell receptor beta chains from one sample in a study of T cell repertoires in cytomegalovirus infection. These receptors' targets are unknown. TCRdb reprocessed the reads via MiXCR and lists one record per CDR3 protein. Among approximately 1,000,000 distinct CDR3 sequences listed, roughly 30% were seen once. The material sequenced was cultured CD8+ T cells from PBMCs, taken from culture after CMV antigen stimulation. These receptors were collected from a human donor in good health (CMV status not recorded). Some clones in this sample may be carry-over from other donors' samples. CDR3s include the opening cysteine and the closing phenylalanine or tryptophan. A D gene is named only where the DNA matches it firmly. Some rows have no size entry. The others give once, few or many, or a class for an expanded clone.

>TRBJ2-1|NA|TRBV9|NA|14
CASSVDSRYNEQFF
TGTGCCAGCAGCGTTGACTCCAGGTACAATGAGCAGTTCTTC
>TRBJ1-5|TRBD1|TRBV28|NA|15
CASNTLGQLNQPQHF
TGTGCCAGCAACACCCTGGGACAGCTAAATCAGCCCCAGCATTTT
>TRBJ1-6|NA|TRBV12-3/TRBV12-4|few|14
CASSLVLLGSPLHF
TGTGCCAGCAGTTTAGTCCTGTTGGGTTCACCCCTCCACTTT
>TRBJ1-2|NA|TRBV7-2|NA|16
CASTKKGQAPLYGYTF
TGTGCCAGCACTAAAAAGGGCCAGGCCCCACTTTATGGCTACACCTTC
>TRBJ2-5|NA|TRBV5-5|many|14
CASSPVGDQETQYF
TGTGCCAGCAGCCCTGTAGGGGACCAAGAGACCCAGTACTTC
>TRBJ2-3|NA|TRBV7-8|many|16
CASREIGGMRTDTQYF
TGTGCCAGCAGAGAGATAGGGGGAATGAGAACAGATACGCAGTATTTT
>TRBJ2-1|TRBD2|TRBV4-2|NA|16
CASEGERGLSYNEQFF
TGTGCCAGCGAAGGGGAGCGGGGGCTATCCTACAATGAGCAGTTCTTC
>TRBJ1-1|NA|TRBV12-3/TRBV12-4|NA|16
CASSLGAAGAGTEAFF
TGTGCCAGCAGTTTAGGGGCTGCAGGGGCGGGCACTGAAGCTTTCTTT
>TRBJ2-1|NA|TRBV4-1|few|16
CASSQDFRAIYNEQFF
TGCGCCAGCAGCCAAGACTTCAGGGCGATATACAATGAGCAGTTCTTC
>TRBJ2-5|NA|TRBV10-3|few|16
CAIPTGRGFTGETQYF
TGTGCCATCCCAACCGGGCGGGGTTTTACCGGGGAGACCCAGTACTTC
>TRBJ1-5|NA|TRBV10-3|few|16
CAISESDRYSNQPQHF
TGTGCCATCAGTGAGTCTGACAGGTATAGCAATCAGCCCCAGCATTTT
>TRBJ1-1|NA|TRBV27|many|13
CASSFGPNTEAFF
TGTGCCAGCAGCTTCGGGCCAAACACTGAAGCTTTCTTT
>TRBJ2-7|TRBD2|TRBV19|few|15
CASSITSGGIYEQYF
TGTGCCAGTAGTATCACTAGCGGGGGGATCTACGAGCAGTACTTC
>TRBJ2-5|TRBD2|TRBV12-3/TRBV12-4|many|14
CASSLGTRQETQYF
TGTGCCAGCAGTTTAGGGACTAGACAAGAGACCCAGTACTTC
>TRBJ2-1|TRBD1|TRBV5-6|few|19
CASSDPGTGGDSSYNEQFF
TGTGCCAGCAGCGACCCCGGGACAGGGGGCGACAGCTCCTACAATGAGCAGTTCTTC
>TRBJ1-2|NA|TRBV20-1|few|14
CSAVTTEAIYGYTF
TGCAGTGCTGTTACGACAGAGGCTATCTATGGCTACACCTTC
>TRBJ1-3|NA|TRBV7-9|few|18
CASSLEARAVTSGNTIYF
TGTGCCAGCAGCTTAGAGGCAAGGGCAGTTACCTCTGGAAACACCATATATTTT
>TRBJ1-5|NA|TRBV6-5|NA|19
CASSYSAGRGKGGNQPQHF
TGTGCCAGCAGTTACTCAGCGGGCAGGGGAAAGGGAGGCAATCAGCCCCAGCATTTT
>TRBJ2-4|NA|TRBV12-3/TRBV12-4|few|13
CASSLTLGNIQYF
TGTGCCAGCAGTTTAACCCTCGGGAACATTCAGTACTTC
>TRBJ2-1|NA|TRBV7-3|NA|15
CASSAAGFAGNEQFF
TGTGCCAGCAGCGCCGCGGGGTTTGCGGGAAATGAGCAGTTCTTC
>TRBJ2-1|NA|TRBV4-2|once|15
CASSQERYSYNEQFF
TGTGCCAGCAGCCAAGAACGTTATTCCTACAATGAGCAGTTCTTC
>TRBJ2-5|TRBD1|TRBV6-1|NA|16
CASSEIQGAYQETQYF
TGTGCCAGCAGTGAAATTCAGGGGGCGTACCAAGAGACCCAGTACTTC
>TRBJ2-1|NA|TRBV7-2|few|15
CASSSPEGAYNEQFF
TGTGCCAGCAGCTCTCCAGAGGGGGCCTACAATGAGCAGTTCTTC
>TRBJ1-1|NA|TRBV5-5|NA|17
CASSRGSPDGQNTEAFF
TGTGCCAGCAGCAGAGGATCCCCCGACGGCCAGAACACTGAAGCTTTCTTT
>TRBJ2-1|TRBD2|TRBV27|few|15
CASSSSGVGYNEQFF
TGTGCCAGCAGTTCTAGCGGGGTGGGGTACAATGAGCAGTTCTTC